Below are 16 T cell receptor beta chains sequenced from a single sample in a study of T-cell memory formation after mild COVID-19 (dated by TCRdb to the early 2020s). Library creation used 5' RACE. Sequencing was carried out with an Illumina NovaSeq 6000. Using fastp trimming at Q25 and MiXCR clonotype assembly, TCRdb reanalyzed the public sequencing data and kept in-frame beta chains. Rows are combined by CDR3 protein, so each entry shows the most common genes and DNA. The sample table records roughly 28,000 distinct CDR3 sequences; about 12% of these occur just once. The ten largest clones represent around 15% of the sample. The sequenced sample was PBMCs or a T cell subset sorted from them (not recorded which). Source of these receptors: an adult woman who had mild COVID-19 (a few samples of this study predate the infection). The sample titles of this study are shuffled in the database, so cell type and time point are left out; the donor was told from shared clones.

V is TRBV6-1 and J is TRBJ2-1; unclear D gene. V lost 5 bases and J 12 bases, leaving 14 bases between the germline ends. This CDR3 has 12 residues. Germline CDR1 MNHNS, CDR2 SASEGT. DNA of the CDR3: TGTGCCAGCAGTCAAGACCAAACGGGGCAGTTCTTC. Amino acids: CASSQDQTGQFF.

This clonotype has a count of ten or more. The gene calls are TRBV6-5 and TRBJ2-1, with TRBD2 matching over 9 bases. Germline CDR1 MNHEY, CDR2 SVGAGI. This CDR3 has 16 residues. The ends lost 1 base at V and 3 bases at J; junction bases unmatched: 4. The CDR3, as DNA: TGTGCCAGCAGTTACTGGGGCGGGGGGGTCTACAATGAGCAGTTCTTC. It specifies CASSYWGGGVYNEQFF.

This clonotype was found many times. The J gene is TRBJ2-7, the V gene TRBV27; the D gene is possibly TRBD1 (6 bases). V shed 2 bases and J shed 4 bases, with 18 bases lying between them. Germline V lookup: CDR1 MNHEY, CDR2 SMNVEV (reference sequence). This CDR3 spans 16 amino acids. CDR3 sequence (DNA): TGTGCCAGCAGTTTAACGAGGGGGTCCTCGGGGTACGAGCAGTACTTC. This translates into CASSLTRGSSGYEQYF.

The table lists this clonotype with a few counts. CDR3 nucleotide sequence: TGTGCCAGCAGCCAATTAAGGGGGGTTTTCAATGAGCAGTTCTTC. Its protein is CASSQLRGVFNEQFF. The J gene is TRBJ2-1, the V gene TRBV3-1, with D possibly being TRBD1 or TRBD2 (6 bases each). This CDR3 has 15 residues. CDR1 and CDR2 from the germline V gene are LGHDT and YNNKEL (reference sequence). The germline V and J ends were trimmed by 2 bases and 6 bases, with 14 bases remaining between them.

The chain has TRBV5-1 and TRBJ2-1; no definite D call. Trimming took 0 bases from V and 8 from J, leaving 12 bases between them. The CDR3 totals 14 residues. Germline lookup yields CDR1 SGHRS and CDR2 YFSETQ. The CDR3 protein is CASSLGLVPDEQFF. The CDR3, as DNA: TGCGCCAGCAGCTTGGGGCTAGTTCCCGATGAGCAGTTCTTC.

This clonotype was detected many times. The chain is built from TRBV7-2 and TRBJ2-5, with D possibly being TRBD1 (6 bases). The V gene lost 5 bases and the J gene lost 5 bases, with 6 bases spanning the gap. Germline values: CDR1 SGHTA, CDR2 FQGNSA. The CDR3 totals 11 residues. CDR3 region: CASSQGETQYF. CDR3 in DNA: TGTGCCAGCAGCCAGGGGGAGACCCAGTACTTC.

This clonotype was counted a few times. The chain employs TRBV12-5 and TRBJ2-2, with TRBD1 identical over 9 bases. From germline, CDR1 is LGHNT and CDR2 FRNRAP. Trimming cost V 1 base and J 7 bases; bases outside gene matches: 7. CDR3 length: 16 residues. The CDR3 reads CASGLDPQGAGGELFF. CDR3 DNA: TGTGCTAGTGGTTTGGACCCACAGGGGGCGGGCGGGGAGCTGTTTTTT.

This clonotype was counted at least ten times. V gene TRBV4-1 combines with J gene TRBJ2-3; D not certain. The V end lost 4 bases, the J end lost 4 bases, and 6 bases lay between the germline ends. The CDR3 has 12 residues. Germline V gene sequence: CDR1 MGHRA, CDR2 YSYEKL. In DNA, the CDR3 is TGCGCCAGCAGCCCGCAGTCAGATACGCAGTATTTT. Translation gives CASSPQSDTQYF.

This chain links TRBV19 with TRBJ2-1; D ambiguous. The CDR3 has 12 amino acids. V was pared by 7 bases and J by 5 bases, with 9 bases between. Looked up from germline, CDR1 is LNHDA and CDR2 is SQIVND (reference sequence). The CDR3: CASNHLNNEQFF. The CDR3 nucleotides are TGTGCCAGTAATCACCTCAACAATGAGCAGTTCTTC.

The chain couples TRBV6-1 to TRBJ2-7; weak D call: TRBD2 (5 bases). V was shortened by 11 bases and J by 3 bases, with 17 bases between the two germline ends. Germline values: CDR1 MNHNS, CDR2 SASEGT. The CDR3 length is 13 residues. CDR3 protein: CAGNRAGGYEQYF. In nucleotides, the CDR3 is TGTGCCGGCAACCGGGCCGGAGGCTACGAGCAGTACTTC.

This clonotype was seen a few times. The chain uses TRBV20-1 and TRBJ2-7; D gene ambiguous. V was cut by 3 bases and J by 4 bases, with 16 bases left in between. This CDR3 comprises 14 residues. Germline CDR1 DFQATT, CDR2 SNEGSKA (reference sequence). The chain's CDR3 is CSARSRTQSYEQYF. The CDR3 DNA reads TGCAGTGCTAGGTCCCGCACCCAATCTTACGAGCAGTACTTC.

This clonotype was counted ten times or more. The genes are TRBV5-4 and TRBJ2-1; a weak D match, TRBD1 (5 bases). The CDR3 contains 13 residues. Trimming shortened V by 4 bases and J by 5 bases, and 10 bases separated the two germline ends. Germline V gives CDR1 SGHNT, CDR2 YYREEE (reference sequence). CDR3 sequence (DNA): TGTGCCAGCAGCGTAGACAGAAACAATGAGCAGTTCTTC. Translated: CASSVDRNNEQFF.

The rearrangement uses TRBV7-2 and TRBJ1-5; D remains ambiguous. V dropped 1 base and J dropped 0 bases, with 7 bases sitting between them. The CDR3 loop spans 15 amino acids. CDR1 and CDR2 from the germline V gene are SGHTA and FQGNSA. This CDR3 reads CASSLGAYSNQPQHF. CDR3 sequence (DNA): TGTGCCAGCAGCTTAGGGGCCTATAGCAATCAGCCCCAGCATTTT.

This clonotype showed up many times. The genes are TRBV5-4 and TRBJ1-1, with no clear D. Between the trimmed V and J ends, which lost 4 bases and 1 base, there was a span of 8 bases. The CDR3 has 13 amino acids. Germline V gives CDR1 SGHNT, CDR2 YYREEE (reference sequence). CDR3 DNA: TGTGCCAGCAGCGTGGGCGGGAACACTGAAGCTTTCTTT. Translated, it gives CASSVGGNTEAFF.

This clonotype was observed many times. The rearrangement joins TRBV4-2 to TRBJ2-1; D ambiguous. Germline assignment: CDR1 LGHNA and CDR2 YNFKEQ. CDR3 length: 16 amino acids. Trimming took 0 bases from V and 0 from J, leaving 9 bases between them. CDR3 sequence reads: CASSQEMTASYNEQFF. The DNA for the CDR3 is TGTGCCAGCAGCCAAGAGATGACTGCCTCCTACAATGAGCAGTTCTTC.

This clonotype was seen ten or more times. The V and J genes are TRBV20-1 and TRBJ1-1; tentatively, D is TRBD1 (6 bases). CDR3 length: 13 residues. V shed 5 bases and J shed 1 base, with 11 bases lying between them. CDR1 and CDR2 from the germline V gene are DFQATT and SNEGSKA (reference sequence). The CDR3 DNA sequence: TGCAGTGCTTCCAGGACAGAGAACACTGAAGCTTTCTTT. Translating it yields CSASRTENTEAFF.